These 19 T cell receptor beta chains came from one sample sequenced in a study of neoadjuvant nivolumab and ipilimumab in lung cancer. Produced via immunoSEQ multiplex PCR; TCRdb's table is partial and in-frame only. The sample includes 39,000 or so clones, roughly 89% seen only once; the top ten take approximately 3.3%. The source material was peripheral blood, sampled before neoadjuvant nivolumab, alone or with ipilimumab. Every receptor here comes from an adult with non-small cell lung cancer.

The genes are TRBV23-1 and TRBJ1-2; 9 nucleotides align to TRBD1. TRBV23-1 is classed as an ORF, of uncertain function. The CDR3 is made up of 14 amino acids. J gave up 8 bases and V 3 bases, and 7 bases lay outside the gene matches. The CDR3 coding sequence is TGCGCCAGCAGTCAGCACAGGGGGCGCCGGGGCTACACCTTC. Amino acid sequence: CASSQHRGRRGYTF.

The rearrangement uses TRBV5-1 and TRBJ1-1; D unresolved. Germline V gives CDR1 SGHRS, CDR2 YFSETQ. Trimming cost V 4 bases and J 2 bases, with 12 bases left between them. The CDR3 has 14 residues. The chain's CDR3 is CASSPRVGNTEAFF. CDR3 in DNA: TGCGCCAGCAGCCCAAGGGTGGGAAACACTGAAGCTTTCTTT.

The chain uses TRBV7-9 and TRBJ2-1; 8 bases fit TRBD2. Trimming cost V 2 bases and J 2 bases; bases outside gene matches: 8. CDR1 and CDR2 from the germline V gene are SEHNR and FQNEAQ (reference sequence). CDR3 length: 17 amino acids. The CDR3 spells CASSLTGGGRTYNEQFF. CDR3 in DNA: TGTGCCAGCAGCTTAACTGGAGGCGGGAGGACCTACAATGAGCAGTTCTTC.

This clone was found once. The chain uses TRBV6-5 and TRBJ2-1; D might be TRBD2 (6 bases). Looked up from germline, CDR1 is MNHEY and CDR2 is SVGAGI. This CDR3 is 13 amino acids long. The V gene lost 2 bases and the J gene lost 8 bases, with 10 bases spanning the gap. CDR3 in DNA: TGTGCCAGCAGTTACACGGGAGTTGATGAGCAGTTCTTC. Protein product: CASSYTGVDEQFF.

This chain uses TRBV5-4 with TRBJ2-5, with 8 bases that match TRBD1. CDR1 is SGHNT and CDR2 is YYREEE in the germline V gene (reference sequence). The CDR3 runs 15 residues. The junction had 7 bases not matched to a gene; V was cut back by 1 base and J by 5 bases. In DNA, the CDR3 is TGTGCCAGCAGCTTGCTGCAGGGGGCTGCGGAGACCCAGTACTTC. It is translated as CASSLLQGAAETQYF.

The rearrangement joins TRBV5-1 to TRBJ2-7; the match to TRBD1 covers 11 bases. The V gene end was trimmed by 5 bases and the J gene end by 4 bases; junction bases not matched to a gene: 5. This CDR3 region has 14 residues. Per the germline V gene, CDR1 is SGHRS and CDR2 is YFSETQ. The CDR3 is CASRNRDRGYEQYF. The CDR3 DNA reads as TGCGCCAGCAGAAACAGGGACAGGGGGTACGAGCAGTACTTC.

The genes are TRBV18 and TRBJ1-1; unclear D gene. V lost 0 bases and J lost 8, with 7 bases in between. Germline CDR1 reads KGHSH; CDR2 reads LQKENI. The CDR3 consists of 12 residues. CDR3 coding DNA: TGTGCCAGCTCACCACCACGGCAAGAAGCTTTCTTT. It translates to CASSPPRQEAFF.

CDR3 coding DNA: TGTGCCAGCAGCGAGTACTGGGGGGCTAGGGACACCATATATTTT. This encodes CASSEYWGARDTIYF. The chain carries TRBV11-2 and TRBJ1-3; tentative D call: TRBD1 (6 bases). Germline V lookup: CDR1 SGHAT, CDR2 FQNNGV. The ends were cut back, 5 bases at V and 8 bases at J, with 19 bases in the middle. This CDR3 has 15 amino acids.

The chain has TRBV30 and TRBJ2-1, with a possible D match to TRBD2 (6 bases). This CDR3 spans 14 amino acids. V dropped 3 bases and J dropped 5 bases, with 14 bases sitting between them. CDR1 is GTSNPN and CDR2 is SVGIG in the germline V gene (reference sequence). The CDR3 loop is CAWSPSSANNEQFF. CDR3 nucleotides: TGTGCCTGGAGCCCATCTAGCGCGAACAATGAGCAGTTCTTC.

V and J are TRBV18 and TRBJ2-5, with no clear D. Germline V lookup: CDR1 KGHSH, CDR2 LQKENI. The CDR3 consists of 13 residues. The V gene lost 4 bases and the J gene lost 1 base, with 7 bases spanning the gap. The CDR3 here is CASSRPSQETQYF. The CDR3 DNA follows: TGTGCCAGCTCACGCCCCAGCCAAGAGACCCAGTACTTC.

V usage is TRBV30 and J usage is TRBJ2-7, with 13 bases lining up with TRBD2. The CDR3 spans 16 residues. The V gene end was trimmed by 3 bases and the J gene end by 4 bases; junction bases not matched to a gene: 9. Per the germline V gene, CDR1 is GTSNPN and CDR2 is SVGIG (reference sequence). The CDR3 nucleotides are TGTGCCTGGAGCCGAAGACTAGCGGGAGGAAAGTACGAGCAGTACTTC. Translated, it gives CAWSRRLAGGKYEQYF. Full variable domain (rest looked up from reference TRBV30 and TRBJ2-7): SQTIHQWPATLVQPVGSPLSLECTVEGTSNPNLYWYRQAAGRGLQLLFYSVGIGQISSEVPQNLSASRPQDRQFILSSKKLLLSDSGFYLCAWSRRLAGGKYEQYFGPGTRLTVT.

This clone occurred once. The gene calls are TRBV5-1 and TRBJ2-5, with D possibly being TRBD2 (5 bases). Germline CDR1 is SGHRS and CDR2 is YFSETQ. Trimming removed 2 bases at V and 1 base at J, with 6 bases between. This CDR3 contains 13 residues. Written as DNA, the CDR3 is TGCGCCAGCAGCTTAGCGGTCCAAGAGACCCAGTACTTC. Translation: CASSLAVQETQYF.

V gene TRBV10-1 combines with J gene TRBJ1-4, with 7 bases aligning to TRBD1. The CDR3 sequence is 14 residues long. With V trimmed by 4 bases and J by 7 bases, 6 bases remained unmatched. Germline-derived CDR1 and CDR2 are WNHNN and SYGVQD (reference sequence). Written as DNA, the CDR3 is TGCGCCAGCAGTGCTACGGGACAGAGTGAAAAACTGTTTTTT. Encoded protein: CASSATGQSEKLFF.

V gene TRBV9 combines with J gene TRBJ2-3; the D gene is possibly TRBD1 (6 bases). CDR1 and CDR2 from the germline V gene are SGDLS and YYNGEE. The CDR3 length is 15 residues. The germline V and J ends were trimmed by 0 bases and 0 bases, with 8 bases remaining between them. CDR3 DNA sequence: TGTGCCAGCAGCGTAGGGGACACTAGCACAGATACGCAGTATTTT. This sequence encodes CASSVGDTSTDTQYF.

The CDR3, as DNA: TGTGCCAGCAGACTTACCGGGACCTCCAACTACGAGCAGTACTTC. Its translation: CASRLTGTSNYEQYF. The rearrangement links TRBV6-6 to TRBJ2-7; D possibly matches TRBD1 or TRBD2 (5 bases each). Per germline, CDR1 MNHNY and CDR2 SVGAGI (reference sequence). The CDR3 length is 15 residues. The V end was cut by 6 bases, the J end by 3 bases, with 18 bases between.

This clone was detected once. CDR3 amino acids: CAITELAGGPTDTQYF. CDR3 DNA sequence: TGTGCCATCACAGAACTAGCGGGAGGGCCAACAGATACGCAGTATTTT. The chain links TRBV10-3 to TRBJ2-3, with 13 bases aligning to TRBD2. The V gene's germline CDR1 is ENHRY and CDR2 SYGVKD. V was clipped by 7 bases and J by 3 bases; unmatched bases: 7. The CDR3 is made up of 16 amino acids.

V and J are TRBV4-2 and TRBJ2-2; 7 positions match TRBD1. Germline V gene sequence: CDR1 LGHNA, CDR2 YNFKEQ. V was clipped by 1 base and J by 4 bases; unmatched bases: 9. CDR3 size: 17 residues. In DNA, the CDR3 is TGTGCCAGCAGCCAAGGCGAGGTAGGGGGCGGCACCGGGGAGCTGTTTTTT. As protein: CASSQGEVGGGTGELFF.

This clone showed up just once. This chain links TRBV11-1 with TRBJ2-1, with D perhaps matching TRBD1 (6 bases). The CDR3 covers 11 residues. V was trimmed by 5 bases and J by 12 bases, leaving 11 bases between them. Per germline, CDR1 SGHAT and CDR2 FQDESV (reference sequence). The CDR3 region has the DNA TGTGCCAGCAGCCCCCAGACAGGGCAGTTCTTC. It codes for CASSPQTGQFF.

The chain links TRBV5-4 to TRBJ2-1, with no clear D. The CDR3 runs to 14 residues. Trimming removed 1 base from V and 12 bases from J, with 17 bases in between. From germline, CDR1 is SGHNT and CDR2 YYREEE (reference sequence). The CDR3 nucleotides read TGTGCCAGCAGCTTGCCCATGGACGGAGTAGCGCAGTTCTTC. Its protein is CASSLPMDGVAQFF.